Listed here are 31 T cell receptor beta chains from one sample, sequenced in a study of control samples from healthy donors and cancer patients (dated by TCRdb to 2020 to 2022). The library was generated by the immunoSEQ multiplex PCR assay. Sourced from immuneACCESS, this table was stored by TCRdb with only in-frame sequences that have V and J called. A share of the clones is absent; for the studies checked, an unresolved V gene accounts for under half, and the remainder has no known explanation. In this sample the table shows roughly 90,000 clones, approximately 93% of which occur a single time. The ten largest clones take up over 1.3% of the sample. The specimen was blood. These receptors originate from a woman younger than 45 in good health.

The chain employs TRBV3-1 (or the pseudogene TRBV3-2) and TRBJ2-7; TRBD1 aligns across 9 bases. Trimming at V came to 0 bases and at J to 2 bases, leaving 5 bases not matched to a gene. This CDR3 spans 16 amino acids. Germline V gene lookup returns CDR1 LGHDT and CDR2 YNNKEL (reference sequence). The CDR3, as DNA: TGTGCCAGCAGCCAAGATTTACAGGGGGCTACCTACGAGCAGTACTTC. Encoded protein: CASSQDLQGATYEQYF.

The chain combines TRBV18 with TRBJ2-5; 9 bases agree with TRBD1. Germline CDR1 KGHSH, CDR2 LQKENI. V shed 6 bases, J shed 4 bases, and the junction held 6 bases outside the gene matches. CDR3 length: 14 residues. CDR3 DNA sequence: TGTGCCAGCTCGTCACAGGGGGCCGGAGAGACCCAGTACTTC. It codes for CASSSQGAGETQYF. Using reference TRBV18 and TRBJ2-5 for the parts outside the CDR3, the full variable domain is NAGVMQNPRHLVRRRGQEARLRCSPMKGHSHVYWYRQLPEEGLKFMVYLQKENIIDESGMPKERFSAEFPKEGPSILRIQQVVRGDSAAYFCASSSQGAGETQYFGPGTRLLVL.

The CDR3 spells CSALTDSGYGYTF. CDR3 in DNA: TGCAGCGCCTTGACAGACTCCGGCTATGGCTACACCTTC. The J gene is TRBJ1-2, the V gene TRBV29-1; TRBD1 is a possible D gene (5 bases). Germline CDR1 SQVTM, CDR2 ANQGSEA. V dropped 7 bases and J dropped 4 bases, with 16 bases sitting between them. CDR3 size: 13 residues.

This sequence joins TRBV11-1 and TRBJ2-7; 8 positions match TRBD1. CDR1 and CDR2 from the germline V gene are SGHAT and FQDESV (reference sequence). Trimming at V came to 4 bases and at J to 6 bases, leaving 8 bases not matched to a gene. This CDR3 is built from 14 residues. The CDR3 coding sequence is TGTGCCAGCAGCTATGGACAGGGTGGGGGCGAGCAGTACTTC. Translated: CASSYGQGGGEQYF.

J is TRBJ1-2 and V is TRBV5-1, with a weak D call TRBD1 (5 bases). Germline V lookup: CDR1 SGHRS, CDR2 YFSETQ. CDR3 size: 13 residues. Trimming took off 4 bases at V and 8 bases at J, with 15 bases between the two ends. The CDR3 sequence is CASSQGLPRGYTF. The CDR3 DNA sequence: TGCGCCAGCAGCCAGGGACTCCCCAGGGGCTACACCTTC.

The CDR3 region is CASSLGGLLGPGYTF. CDR3 DNA: TGTGCCAGCAGCTTAGGAGGCTTATTAGGTCCTGGCTACACCTTC. V and J are TRBV11-2 and TRBJ1-2, with unresolved D. The CDR3 is 15 residues long. Germline values: CDR1 SGHAT, CDR2 FQNNGV. The V end was cut by 1 base, the J end by 7 bases, with 16 bases between.

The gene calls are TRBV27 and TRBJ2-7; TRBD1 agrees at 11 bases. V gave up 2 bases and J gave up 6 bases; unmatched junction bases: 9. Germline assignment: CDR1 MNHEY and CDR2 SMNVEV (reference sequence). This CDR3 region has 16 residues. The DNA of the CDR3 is TGTGCCAGCAGTTTACGTTACCGGGACAGGGGGTTCGAGCAGTACTTC. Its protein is CASSLRYRDRGFEQYF.

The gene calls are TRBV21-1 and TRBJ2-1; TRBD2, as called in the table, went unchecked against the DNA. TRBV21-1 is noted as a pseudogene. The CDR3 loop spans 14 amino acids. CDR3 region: CASSKCGRYNEQFF. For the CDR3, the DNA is TGTGCCAGCAGCAAATGCGGTCGATACAATGAGCAGTTCTTC.

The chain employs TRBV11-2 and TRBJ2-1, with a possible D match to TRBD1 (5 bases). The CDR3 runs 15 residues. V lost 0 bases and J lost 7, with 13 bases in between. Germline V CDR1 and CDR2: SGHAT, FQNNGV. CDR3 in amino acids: CASSLDQGPRNEQFF. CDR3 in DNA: TGTGCCAGCAGCTTAGATCAGGGTCCGAGGAATGAGCAGTTCTTC. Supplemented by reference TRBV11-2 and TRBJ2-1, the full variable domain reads EAGVAQSPRYKIIEKRQSVAFWCNPISGHATLYWYQQILGQGPKLLIQFQNNGVVDDSQLPKDRFSAERLKGVDSTLKIQPAKLEDSAVYLCASSLDQGPRNEQFFGPGTRLTVL.

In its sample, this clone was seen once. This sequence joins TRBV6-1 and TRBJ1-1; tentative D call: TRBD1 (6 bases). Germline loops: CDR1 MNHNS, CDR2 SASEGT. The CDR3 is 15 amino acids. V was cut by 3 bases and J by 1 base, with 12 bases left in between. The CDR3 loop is CASSDTGSGNTEAFF. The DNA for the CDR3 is TGTGCCAGCAGTGACACAGGGTCGGGGAACACTGAAGCTTTCTTT.

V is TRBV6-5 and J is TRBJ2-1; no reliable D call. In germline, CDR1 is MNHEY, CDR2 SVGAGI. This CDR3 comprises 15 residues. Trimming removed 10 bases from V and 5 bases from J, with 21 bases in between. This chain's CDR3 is CANQAGSVGNNEQFF. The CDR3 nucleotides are TGTGCCAACCAGGCCGGGTCGGTGGGTAACAATGAGCAGTTCTTC.

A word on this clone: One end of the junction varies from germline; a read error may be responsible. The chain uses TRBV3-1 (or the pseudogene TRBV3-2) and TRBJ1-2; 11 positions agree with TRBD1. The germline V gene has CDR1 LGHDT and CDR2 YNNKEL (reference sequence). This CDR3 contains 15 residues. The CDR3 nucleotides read TGTGTCAGCAGCCAGACGGACAGGGGGCGGGATGGCTACACCTTC. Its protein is CVSSQTDRGRDGYTF.

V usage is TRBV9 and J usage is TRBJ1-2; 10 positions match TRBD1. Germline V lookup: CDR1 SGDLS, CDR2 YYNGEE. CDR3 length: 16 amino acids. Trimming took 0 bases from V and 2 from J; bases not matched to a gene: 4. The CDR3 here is CASSVGGQGENYGYTF. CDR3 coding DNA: TGTGCCAGCAGCGTAGGCGGACAGGGGGAAAACTATGGCTACACCTTC.

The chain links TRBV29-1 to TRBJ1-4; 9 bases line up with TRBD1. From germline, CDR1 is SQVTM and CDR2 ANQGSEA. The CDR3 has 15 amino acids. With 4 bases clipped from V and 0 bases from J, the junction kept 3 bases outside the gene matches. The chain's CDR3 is CSVAGTGTTNEKLFF. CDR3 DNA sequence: TGCAGCGTTGCCGGGACAGGGACAACTAATGAAAAACTGTTTTTT.

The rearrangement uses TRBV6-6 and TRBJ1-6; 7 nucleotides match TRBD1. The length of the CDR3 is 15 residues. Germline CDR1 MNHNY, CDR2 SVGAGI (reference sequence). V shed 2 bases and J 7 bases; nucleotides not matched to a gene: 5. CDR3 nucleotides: TGTGCCAGCAGTTACCCGGGACAGCCCAATTCACCCCTCCACTTT. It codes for CASSYPGQPNSPLHF.

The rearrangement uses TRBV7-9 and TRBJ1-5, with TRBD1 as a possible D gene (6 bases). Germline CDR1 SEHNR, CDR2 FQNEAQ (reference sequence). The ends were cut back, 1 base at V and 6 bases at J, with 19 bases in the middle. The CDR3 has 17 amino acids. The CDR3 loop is CASSLDLGDGGGQPQHF. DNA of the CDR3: TGTGCCAGCAGCTTAGATTTGGGAGACGGGGGCGGTCAGCCCCAGCATTTT.

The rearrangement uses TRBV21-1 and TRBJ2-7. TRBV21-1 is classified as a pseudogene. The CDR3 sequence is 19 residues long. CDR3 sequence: CASSKRREGPVLNSYEQYF. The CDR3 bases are TGTGCCAGCAGCAAACGGCGCGAGGGGCCCGTCCTTAACTCCTACGAGCAGTACTTC.

Written as DNA, the CDR3 is TGTGCCAGCAGCTTAAGGGACAGGGACTATGGCTACACCTTC. It is translated as CASSLRDRDYGYTF. This chain joins TRBV11-2 and TRBJ1-2; TRBD1 aligns across 9 bases. After removal of 2 bases from V and 3 bases from J, the junction contained 1 base not matched to a gene. This CDR3 is 14 amino acids long. Germline V gives CDR1 SGHAT, CDR2 FQNNGV.

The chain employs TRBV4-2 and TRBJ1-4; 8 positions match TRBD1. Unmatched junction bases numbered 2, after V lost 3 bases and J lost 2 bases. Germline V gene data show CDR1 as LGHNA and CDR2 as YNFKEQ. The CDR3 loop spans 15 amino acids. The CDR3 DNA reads TGTGCCAGCAGCCACCCAGGGGGCACTAATGAAAAACTGTTTTTT. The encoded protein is CASSHPGGTNEKLFF.

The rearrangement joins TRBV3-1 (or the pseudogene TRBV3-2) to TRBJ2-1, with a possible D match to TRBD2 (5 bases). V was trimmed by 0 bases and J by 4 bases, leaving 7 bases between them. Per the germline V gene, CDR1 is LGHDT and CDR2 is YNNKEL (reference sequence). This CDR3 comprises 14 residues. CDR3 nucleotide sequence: TGTGCCAGCAGCCAAGATCCGGGGTACAATGAGCAGTTCTTC. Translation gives CASSQDPGYNEQFF.

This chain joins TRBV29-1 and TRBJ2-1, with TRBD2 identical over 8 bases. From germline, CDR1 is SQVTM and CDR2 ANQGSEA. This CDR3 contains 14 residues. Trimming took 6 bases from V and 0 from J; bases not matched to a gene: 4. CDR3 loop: CSVERGSSYNEQFF. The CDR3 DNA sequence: TGCAGCGTGGAGCGGGGGAGCTCCTACAATGAGCAGTTCTTC.

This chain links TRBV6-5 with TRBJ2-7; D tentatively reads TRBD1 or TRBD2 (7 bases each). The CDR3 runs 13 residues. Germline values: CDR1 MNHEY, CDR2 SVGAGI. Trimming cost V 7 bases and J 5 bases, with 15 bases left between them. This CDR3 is CASIEPGGDEQYF. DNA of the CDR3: TGTGCCAGCATCGAGCCAGGGGGGGACGAGCAGTACTTC.

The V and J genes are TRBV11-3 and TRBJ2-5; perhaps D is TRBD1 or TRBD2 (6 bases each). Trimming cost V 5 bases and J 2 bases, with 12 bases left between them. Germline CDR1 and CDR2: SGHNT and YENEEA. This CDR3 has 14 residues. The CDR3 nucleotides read TGTGCCAGCAGCCCGACTAGGGGGCAAGAGACCCAGTACTTC. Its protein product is CASSPTRGQETQYF.

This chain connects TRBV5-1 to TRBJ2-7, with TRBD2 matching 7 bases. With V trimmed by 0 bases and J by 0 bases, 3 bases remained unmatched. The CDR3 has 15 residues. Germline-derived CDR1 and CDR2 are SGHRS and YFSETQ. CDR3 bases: TGCGCCAGCAGCTTGGAGGGCGGGAGCTCCTACGAGCAGTACTTC. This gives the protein CASSLEGGSSYEQYF.

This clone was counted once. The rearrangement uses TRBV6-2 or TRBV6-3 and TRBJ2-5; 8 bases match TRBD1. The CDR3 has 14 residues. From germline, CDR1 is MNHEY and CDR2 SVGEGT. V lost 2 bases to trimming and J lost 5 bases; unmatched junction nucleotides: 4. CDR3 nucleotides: TGTGCCAGCAGTTACATGACAGGGGTTGAGACCCAGTACTTC. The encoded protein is CASSYMTGVETQYF.

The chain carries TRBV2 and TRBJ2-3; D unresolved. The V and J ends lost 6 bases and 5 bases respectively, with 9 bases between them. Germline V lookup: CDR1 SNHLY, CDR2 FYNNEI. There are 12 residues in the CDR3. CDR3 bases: TGTGCCAGCAGGTTAGCCGAAGATACGCAGTATTTT. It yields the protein CASRLAEDTQYF. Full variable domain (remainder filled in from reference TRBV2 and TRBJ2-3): EPEVTQTPSHQVTQMGQEVILRCVPISNHLYFYWYRQILGQKVEFLVSFYNNEISEKSEIFDDQFSVERPDGSNFTLKIRSTKLEDSAMYFCASRLAEDTQYFGPGTRLTVL.

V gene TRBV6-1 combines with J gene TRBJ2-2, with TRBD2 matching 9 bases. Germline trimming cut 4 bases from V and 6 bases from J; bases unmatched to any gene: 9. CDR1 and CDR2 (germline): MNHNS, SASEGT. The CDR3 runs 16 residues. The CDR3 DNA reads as TGTGCCAGCAGTGGCTTAGCGGGAGTAGGGTCCGGGGAGCTGTTTTTT. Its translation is CASSGLAGVGSGELFF.

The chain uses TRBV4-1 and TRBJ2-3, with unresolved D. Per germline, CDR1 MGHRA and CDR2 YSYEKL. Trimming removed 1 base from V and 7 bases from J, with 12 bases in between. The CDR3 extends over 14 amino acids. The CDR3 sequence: CASSQGLPRNTQYF. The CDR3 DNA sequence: TGCGCCAGCAGCCAAGGCCTACCGCGGAATACGCAGTATTTT.

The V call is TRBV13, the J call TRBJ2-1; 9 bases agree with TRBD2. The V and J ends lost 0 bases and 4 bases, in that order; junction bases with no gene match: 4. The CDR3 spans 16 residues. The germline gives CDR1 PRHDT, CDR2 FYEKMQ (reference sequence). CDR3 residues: CASSLGPSGKYNEQFF. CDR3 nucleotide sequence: TGTGCCAGCAGCTTAGGCCCTAGCGGGAAATACAATGAGCAGTTCTTC.

The CDR3 is CASSLGMVGRTEAFF. The CDR3 coding sequence is TGTGCCAGCAGCTTAGGTATGGTGGGGCGGACTGAAGCTTTCTTT. The chain links TRBV13 to TRBJ1-1; TRBD1 might be the D (5 bases). V dropped 0 bases and J dropped 5 bases, with 13 bases sitting between them. CDR3 size: 15 residues. CDR1 PRHDT and CDR2 FYEKMQ come from the germline V gene (reference sequence).

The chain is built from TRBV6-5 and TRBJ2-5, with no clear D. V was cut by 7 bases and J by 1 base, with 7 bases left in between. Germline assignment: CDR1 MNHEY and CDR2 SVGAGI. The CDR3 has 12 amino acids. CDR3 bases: TGTGCCAGCAATCACGGCCAAGAGACCCAGTACTTC. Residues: CASNHGQETQYF.